This T cell receptor (beta chain) was captured by sequencing in a study of CD8+ T cells in alopecia areata. Overall study findings and caveats: Clonality in lesional scalp, especially alopecia totalis/universalis, exceeded that of normal scalp. Shared TCR sequences were less clear between patients than in mice, possibly partly from HLA diversity.

Researchers picked out CD4+ and CD8+ T cells from PBMCs by sorting. V was trimmed by 3 bases and J by 4 bases, leaving 13 bases between them. The germline V gene has CDR1 LNHDA and CDR2 SQIVND (reference sequence). This CDR3 contains 14 residues. On this clone itself: Its antigen is currently unknown.

Following RNA extraction, reverse transcription yielded cDNA that acted as the sequencing template. Using immunoSEQ multiplex PCR, the repertoire was profiled, and TCRdb retains in-frame clones only, with some absent. The table has over 50,000 clones, roughly 44% seen once. This chain uses TRBV19 with TRBJ2-7; the D gene is possibly TRBD1 (6 bases). Sample: CD8+ T cells sorted from blood, taken at week 0. This clonotype was sampled from a human donor with alopecia areata. In DNA, the CDR3 is TGTGCCAGTAGTATGGGACACGGACAGTACGAGCAGTACTTC. Translated, it gives CASSMGHGQYEQYF.